The entry that follows covers one T cell receptor beta chain sequence. Time point of the sample: cycle 4 day 1 (C4D1), after about 6 weeks of nivolumab. Each and every patient relapsed after autologous stem cell transplantation, and patients got differing brentuximab vedotin exposure. After PBMCs were thawed, their CD8+ T cells were isolated by magnetic negative selection. This entry comes from a study of PD-1 blockade in classical Hodgkin lymphoma. The junction had 9 bases not matched to a gene; V was cut back by 8 bases and J by 4 bases. This CDR3 comprises 14 residues. Germline CDR1 MNHEY, CDR2 SMNVEV (reference sequence). Here immunoSEQ multiplex PCR was the method, and the copy in TCRdb shows in-frame clones only, minus some. Altogether 20,000 or so clones are present, about 85% being singletons, with the ten largest covering roughly 4.7%.

The sequence was collected from a human donor with classical Hodgkin lymphoma. The J gene is TRBJ2-5, the V gene TRBV27; 8 nucleotides match TRBD2. Specimen: CD8+ T cells from blood, collected before the fourth cycle of nivolumab. The CDR3 here is CASSRGATGETQYF. CDR3 DNA sequence: TGTGCCAGCTCGCGGGGGGCAACCGGAGAGACCCAGTACTTC.